The source of this T cell receptor beta chain is a study of OX40 agonist ivuxolimab in advanced cancers. As for the study in general: Ivuxolimab, an antibody acting as an agonist of OX40 (CD134), was used to treat patients. Findings of the study overall: Some nonresponders also had low normalized T-cell clonal expansion. Clones of CD4+ and CD8+ blood T cells grew by week 6 at doses of 0.1 to 3.0 mg/kg.

The CDR3 has 15 residues. CDR1 MNHEY and CDR2 SVGAGI come from the germline V gene. With 2 bases removed from V and 3 bases from J, the gap between germline ends came to 11 bases. As regards this clone: Its specificity is unknown.

The repertoire was sequenced with immunoSEQ multiplex PCR; TCRdb's copy has only in-frame clones and lacks some. The table has about 43,000 clones, 85% to 95% seen once. This chain joins TRBV6-5 and TRBJ1-3, with D hard to call. The receptor was derived from an adult with an advanced solid tumor such as melanoma, head and neck, liver or kidney cancer. The specimen comprised CD4+ or CD8+ T cells sorted from blood, sampled in a trial of the OX40 agonist ivuxolimab. The CDR3 sequence: CASSYGIGSGNTIYF. The CDR3, as DNA: TGTGCCAGCAGTTACGGTATAGGGAGTGGAAACACCATATATTTT.